Presented here are 7 T cell receptor beta chains from one specimen sequenced in a study of spatial heterogeneity in lung cancer. TCRdb independently ran MiXCR on the 5' RACE reads; one entry per CDR3 protein. The table shows some 660 distinct CDR3 sequences, with about 63% occurring only once. The time point here: blood at routine non-recurrence follow-up after resection. Sequences were derived from PBMCs, sampled at follow-up. The receptors stem from a female donor with early-stage non-small cell lung cancer.

Details on this clonotype: This beta chain is a stray read from a library made for alpha chains; its abundance is not meaningful. Here the CDR3 reads CASRGTGTDTYEQYF. As DNA, the CDR3 is TGTGCCAGCAGAGGTACCGGGACAGACACCTACGAGCAGTACTTC. This chain uses TRBV28 with TRBJ2-7; 7 nucleotides align to TRBD1. J lost 2 bases, V lost 6 bases, and 10 bases had no gene match. The germline V gene has CDR1 MDHEN and CDR2 SYDVKM. The CDR3 consists of 15 residues.

Points on this clonotype: This beta chain is off target for a library built for alpha chains, so its abundance means little. The V and J genes are TRBV6-5 and TRBJ2-5; a weak D match, TRBD1 (6 bases). V was trimmed by 2 bases and J by 9 bases, leaving 19 bases between them. The length of the CDR3 is 15 residues. CDR1 is MNHEY, CDR2 SVGAGI, per germline. The CDR3 loop reads CASSYGEGTSVPQYF. The CDR3 region has the DNA TGTGCCAGCAGTTACGGAGAAGGGACAAGCGTCCCCCAGTACTTC.

As concerns this clonotype: Since it is a stray read in a library aimed at alpha chains, this beta chain has a size that is not meaningful. The chain joins TRBV5-5 to TRBJ2-7, with a possible D match to TRBD1 (5 bases). Deletions cut 4 bases from V and 2 bases from J, with 10 bases between. From germline, CDR1 is SGHKS and CDR2 YYEKEE (reference sequence). The CDR3 consists of 13 residues. The CDR3 sequence: CASSPTATYEQYF. The CDR3 nucleotides are TGTGCCAGCAGCCCGACAGCCACCTACGAGCAGTACTTC.

This clonotype is large in the sample. In a library made to pick up alpha chains, this beta chain is a stray read with a size that means little. The chain recombines TRBV7-9 with TRBJ2-6; 10 nucleotides line up with TRBD1. V gave up 4 bases and J gave up 2 bases; unmatched junction bases: 5. The CDR3 extends over 17 amino acids. In germline, CDR1 is SEHNR, CDR2 FQNEAQ (reference sequence). The chain's CDR3 is CASSSRGQGAGANVLTF. Here the CDR3 DNA reads TGTGCCAGCAGCTCCCGAGGACAGGGGGCTGGGGCCAACGTCCTGACTTTC.

This clonotype has a handful of counts. Being off target in a library aimed at alpha chains, this beta chain has a size of little meaning. This sequence joins TRBV2 and TRBJ2-5; TRBD1 agrees at 9 bases. Per germline, CDR1 SNHLY and CDR2 FYNNEI. Losses at the gene ends were 8 bases for V and 3 bases for J; bases not matched to a gene: 4. This CDR3 has 13 residues. The CDR3 protein is CASLGQGEETQYF. CDR3 DNA: TGTGCCAGCCTGGGACAGGGCGAAGAGACCCAGTACTTC. Full variable domain (rest looked up from reference TRBV2 and TRBJ2-5): EPEVTQTPSHQVTQMGQEVILRCVPISNHLYFYWYRQILGQKVEFLVSFYNNEISEKSEIFDDQFSVERPDGSNFTLKIRSTKLEDSAMYFCASLGQGEETQYFGPGTRLLVL.

This clonotype was seen more than once but under ten times. This beta chain lies outside the target of a library built for alpha chains; its clone size means little. This rearrangement joins TRBV7-2 to TRBJ2-7; D uncertain. Germline V CDR1 and CDR2: SGHTA, FQGNSA. Trimming pared 0 bases from V and 6 bases from J, leaving 6 bases between. This CDR3 contains 12 residues. CDR3 loop: CASSLAAVEQYF. The CDR3 nucleotides read TGTGCCAGCAGCTTAGCAGCAGTCGAGCAGTACTTC. Based on the CDR3 plus reference TRBV7-2 and TRBJ2-7, the full variable domain is GAGVSQSPSNKVTEKGKDVELRCDPISGHTALYWYRQSLGQGLEFLIYFQGNSAPDKSGLPSDRFSAERTGGSVSTLTIQRTQQEDSAVYLCASSLAAVEQYFGPGTRLTVT.

This clonotype was recorded once. This beta chain came through as a stray read in a library set up for alpha chains, and its size says little. The chain recombines TRBV2 with TRBJ2-7, with D tentatively TRBD1 or TRBD2 (6 bases each). The CDR3 runs to 12 residues. Trimming removed 7 bases from V and 5 bases from J, with 12 bases in between. Germline-derived CDR1 and CDR2 are SNHLY and FYNNEI. Written as DNA, the CDR3 is TGTGCCAGCAACGCAGGGGAGGACGAGCAGTACTTC. Residues: CASNAGEDEQYF.